The entry below describes one TCR beta chain. Antigen unknown. The data originate from a study of cytomegalovirus exposure and HLA in healthy donors. The study, taken as a whole, reports: Analyzed later, most CMV-associated TCR beta chains appeared HLA-restricted. Altogether, some 170 TCR beta chains were recorded as cytomegalovirus-associated.

Amplification used 60 Vbeta primers and 13 Jbeta primers. Profiled with immunoSEQ multiplex PCR; TCRdb holds only in-frame clones, not every one. The repertoire table contains 150,000 to 200,000 clones. Germline values: CDR1 LGHNA, CDR2 YSLEER. The length of the CDR3 is 15 residues. Trimming took off 3 bases at V and 4 bases at J, with 15 bases between the two ends. The clonotype originates from a man aged 25-40 years in good health and CMV-seronegative. The sequenced sample consisted of PBMCs. V and J are TRBV4-3 and TRBJ1-1, with D perhaps matching TRBD1 (5 bases). The CDR3 DNA follows: TGCGCCAGCAGCCAGGGGCAGGGCACGGGCACTGAAGCTTTCTTT. It specifies CASSQGQGTGTEAFF.